The 29 T cell receptor beta chains listed next were all sequenced from one sample in a study of T-cell reconstitution after alpha-beta-depleted transplantation in children. TCRbeta library preparation incorporated unique molecular identifiers. TCRdb re-called the PCR reads through MiXCR, storing one row per CDR3 protein. This sample has 600,000 to 700,000 distinct CDR3 sequences, with around 12% found just once. Sequences were derived from PBMCs, sampled before TCRalphabeta/CD19-depleted stem cell transplant. The receptors here all came from a girl aged 2 to 10 with congenital amegakaryocytic thrombocytopenia, due to receive a stem cell transplant.

This clonotype was detected a few times. The J gene is TRBJ1-1, the V gene TRBV5-1, with a tentative D call TRBD1 (5 bases). Trimming removed 4 bases at V and 2 bases at J, with 12 bases between. The CDR3 covers 14 residues. From germline, CDR1 is SGHRS and CDR2 YFSETQ. CDR3 loop: CASSLTAINTEAFF. For the CDR3, the DNA is TGCGCCAGCAGCCTGACAGCCATCAACACTGAAGCTTTCTTT.

This clonotype was observed at least ten times. The CDR3 DNA is TGCAGTGCTAGAGGACAAGGGACGTATAATTCACCCCTCCACTTT. Translating gives CSARGQGTYNSPLHF. The chain has TRBV20-1 and TRBJ1-6, with D possibly matching TRBD1 (5 bases). Trimming removed 1 base at V and 4 bases at J, with 11 bases between. Germline assignment: CDR1 DFQATT and CDR2 SNEGSKA (reference sequence). The CDR3 totals 15 residues.

The chain has TRBV20-1 and TRBJ2-3, with 12 bases lining up with TRBD1. The germline V gene has CDR1 DFQATT and CDR2 SNEGSKA (reference sequence). V was clipped by 3 bases and J by 2 bases; unmatched bases: 12. This CDR3 is built from 18 residues. The CDR3 DNA follows: TGCAGTGCTAGCGCCGGGACAGGGGGCGCGATTCACACAGATACGCAGTATTTT. Translation gives CSASAGTGGAIHTDTQYF.

At least ten counts were recorded for this clonotype. Compared with germline, one end of the junction differs, possibly owing to a read error. The chain combines TRBV6-2 or TRBV6-3 with TRBJ2-7, with D possibly matching TRBD1 (5 bases). The V gene's germline CDR1 is MNHEY and CDR2 SVGEGT. There are 13 residues in the CDR3. The CDR3: CARGPSPSNEQYF. The CDR3 region has the DNA TGTGCCAGGGGGCCTAGTCCCTCCAACGAGCAGTACTTC.

This clonotype was seen ten or more times. The chain uses TRBV20-1 and TRBJ1-5, with D maybe TRBD1 (5 bases). Trimming took off 0 bases at V and 4 bases at J, with 13 bases between the two ends. This CDR3 contains 15 residues. CDR1 and CDR2 from the germline V gene are DFQATT and SNEGSKA (reference sequence). CDR3 nucleotide sequence: TGCAGTGCTAGAGATCTCATGACAGAAAATCAGCCCCAGCATTTT. Amino acids: CSARDLMTENQPQHF.

V gene TRBV5-1 combines with J gene TRBJ2-7, with 8 nucleotides matching TRBD2. With 0 bases clipped from V and 7 bases from J, the junction kept 6 bases outside the gene matches. Germline CDR1 is SGHRS and CDR2 is YFSETQ. The CDR3 is 14 amino acids. CDR3 nucleotide sequence: TGCGCCAGCAGCTTGGGGCTAGCGGGTCGAGAGCAGTACTTC. It encodes CASSLGLAGREQYF. Supplemented by reference TRBV5-1 and TRBJ2-7, the full variable domain reads KAGVTQTPRYLIKTRGQQVTLSCSPISGHRSVSWYQQTPGQGLQFLFEYFSETQRNKGNFPGRFSGRQFSNSRSEMNVSTLELGDSALYLCASSLGLAGREQYFGPGTRLTVT.

A few counts support this clonotype. The chain has TRBV5-1 and TRBJ2-7; 8 bases fit TRBD2. Germline CDR1 is SGHRS and CDR2 is YFSETQ. The CDR3 runs 14 residues. Unmatched junction bases numbered 9, after V lost 5 bases and J lost 5 bases. CDR3 in amino acids: CASSPGLVLDEQYF. As DNA, the CDR3 is TGCGCCAGCAGTCCGGGACTAGTTCTCGACGAGCAGTACTTC.

This clonotype has a handful of counts. This chain connects TRBV9 to TRBJ1-2, with TRBD1 matching 10 bases. With V trimmed by 3 bases and J by 6 bases, 11 bases remained unmatched. This CDR3 is 16 amino acids long. From germline, CDR1 is SGDLS and CDR2 YYNGEE. The CDR3: CASSEPRDRGFDGYTF. The CDR3 nucleotides read TGTGCCAGCAGCGAGCCCCGGGACAGGGGCTTTGATGGCTACACCTTC.

This clonotype was recorded many times. The V and J genes are TRBV6-1 and TRBJ1-2; D gene uncertain. Germline CDR1 reads MNHNS; CDR2 reads SASEGT. V was shortened by 2 bases and J by 2 bases, with 9 bases between the two germline ends. The CDR3 contains 14 residues. CDR3 residues: CASSEPGGNYGYTF. DNA of the CDR3: TGTGCCAGCAGTGAACCGGGAGGGAACTATGGCTACACCTTC.

This clonotype was seen ten or more times. The chain joins TRBV5-1 to TRBJ1-2; D possibly corresponds to TRBD1 (5 bases). From germline, CDR1 is SGHRS and CDR2 YFSETQ. The CDR3 extends over 13 amino acids. Trimming removed 1 base at V and 8 bases at J, with 12 bases between. The CDR3 coding sequence is TGCGCCAGCAGCTTGATGGCGGGGGAAGGCTACACCTTC. Protein: CASSLMAGEGYTF.

The chain is built from TRBV28 and TRBJ1-5; D gene ambiguous. Germline V gene lookup returns CDR1 MDHEN and CDR2 SYDVKM. Trimming left V 8 bases short and J 0 bases short, with 17 bases between. The CDR3 runs 16 residues. CDR3 DNA sequence: TGTGCCAGCTGGAATCCCCGGGGAAATAGCAATCAGCCCCAGCATTTT. It yields the protein CASWNPRGNSNQPQHF.

This clonotype was detected ten times or more. The gene calls are TRBV20-1 and TRBJ2-3, with D possibly TRBD1 on 5 matching bases. The CDR3 is 15 residues long. Germline V CDR1 and CDR2: DFQATT, SNEGSKA (reference sequence). V was pared by 5 bases and J by 1 base, with 16 bases between. CDR3 amino acids: CSAHQGGLGTDTQYF. CDR3 nucleotides: TGCAGTGCTCACCAGGGTGGCCTTGGCACAGATACGCAGTATTTT.

This clonotype was seen ten or more times. V usage is TRBV5-1 and J usage is TRBJ1-6; D remains ambiguous. CDR1 and CDR2 from the germline V gene are SGHRS and YFSETQ. V lost 0 bases and J 8 bases, leaving 12 bases between the germline ends. This CDR3 spans 15 amino acids. CDR3: CASSLDNPSYSPLHF. CDR3 nucleotide sequence: TGCGCCAGCAGCTTGGATAACCCATCCTATTCACCCCTCCACTTT.

The genes are TRBV12-3 or TRBV12-4 and TRBJ2-5; D perhaps matches TRBD1 (6 bases). The V end lost 7 bases, the J end lost 1 base, and 13 bases lay between the germline ends. This CDR3 spans 14 amino acids. This CDR3 reads CASTPGDTQETQYF. The CDR3 DNA reads as TGTGCCAGCACCCCTGGGGACACCCAAGAGACCCAGTACTTC.

The gene calls are TRBV12-3 or TRBV12-4 and TRBJ2-1; D not certain. The CDR3 loop spans 14 amino acids. V gave up 6 bases and J gave up 1 base, with 10 bases separating them. The CDR3 here is CASRKTGSYNEQFF. Written as DNA, the CDR3 is TGTGCCAGCAGAAAGACTGGGTCCTACAATGAGCAGTTCTTC.

Many counts were recorded for this clonotype. This rearrangement joins TRBV7-2 to TRBJ2-4; TRBD2 is a possible D gene (6 bases). From germline, CDR1 is SGHTA and CDR2 FQGNSA. This CDR3 spans 13 amino acids. Trimming shortened V by 5 bases and J by 9 bases, and 14 bases separated the two germline ends. The CDR3 here is CASSHAEGPIQYF. In DNA, the CDR3 is TGTGCCAGCAGCCATGCGGAGGGTCCCATTCAGTACTTC.

This clonotype was detected ten times or more. This chain links TRBV6-1 with TRBJ2-1; 10 nucleotides line up with TRBD2. Germline loops: CDR1 MNHNS, CDR2 SASEGT. CDR3 size: 16 residues. V was pared by 4 bases and J by 1 base, with 4 bases of the junction left unmatched. The CDR3 nucleotides read TGTGCCAGCAGTGTCGGACTAGCGGATTCCTACAATGAGCAGTTCTTC. It yields the protein CASSVGLADSYNEQFF.

This rearrangement joins TRBV2 to TRBJ2-3; D is ambiguous. CDR3 length: 16 residues. V lost 3 bases and J lost 3, with 16 bases in between. Germline V gene data show CDR1 as SNHLY and CDR2 as FYNNEI. CDR3 bases: TGTGCCAGCAGTGACCGACCGGATTCAACTACAGATACGCAGTATTTT. Its translation: CASSDRPDSTTDTQYF.

This chain uses TRBV20-1 with TRBJ2-7; D uncertain. Germline V CDR1 and CDR2: DFQATT, SNEGSKA (reference sequence). This CDR3 has 8 residues. CDR3 amino acids: CSARGPLV. The CDR3 coding sequence is TGCAGTGCTAGAGGGCCACTCGTG.

The chain recombines TRBV20-1 with TRBJ2-3, with D possibly being TRBD2 (6 bases). Germline lookup yields CDR1 DFQATT and CDR2 SNEGSKA (reference sequence). CDR3 size: 13 residues. The ends were cut back, 4 bases at V and 6 bases at J, with 14 bases in the middle. CDR3 nucleotide sequence: TGCAGTGCTATTGTAAGGGAGGCGGATACGCAGTATTTT. Translating gives CSAIVREADTQYF.

This sequence joins TRBV5-1 and TRBJ2-2; D may be TRBD1 (5 bases). The germline gives CDR1 SGHRS, CDR2 YFSETQ. V was cut by 6 bases and J by 2 bases, with 11 bases left in between. The CDR3 loop spans 14 amino acids. CDR3 nucleotides: TGCGCCAGCATAGAAGGGGAAAACACCGGGGAGCTGTTTTTT. It translates to CASIEGENTGELFF.

Details on this clonotype: A read error may account for a junction end that differs from germline. The V call is TRBV20-1, the J call TRBJ2-1, with 8 bases matching TRBD2. This CDR3 contains 12 residues. Germline CDR1 is DFQATT and CDR2 is SNEGSKA (reference sequence). CDR3 protein: CSARGAGGEQFF. In DNA, the CDR3 is TGCAGTGCCAGAGGCGCGGGAGGTGAGCAGTTCTTC.

A few counts support this clonotype. V usage is TRBV7-6 and J usage is TRBJ2-1; 8 bases align to TRBD2. The CDR3 has 18 amino acids. Trimming removed 5 bases from V and 2 bases from J; junction bases left unmatched: 14. Germline-derived CDR1 and CDR2 are SGHVS and FNYEAQ. The CDR3 is CASSPRSVSGSAYNEQFF. The CDR3 DNA follows: TGTGCCAGCAGCCCCCGTTCCGTGAGCGGGAGCGCCTACAATGAGCAGTTCTTC.

This clonotype was recorded many times. The chain links TRBV10-3 to TRBJ2-7, with D possibly called TRBD1 or TRBD2 (5 bases each). The V gene lost 4 bases and the J gene lost 6 bases, with 19 bases spanning the gap. This CDR3 is 15 amino acids long. Per germline, CDR1 ENHRY and CDR2 SYGVKD. CDR3 coding DNA: TGTGCCATCAGTGGTAAGGGACCGTTTCTTGGCGAGCAGTACTTC. Its protein is CAISGKGPFLGEQYF.

The chain combines TRBV20-1 with TRBJ2-1; TRBD1 agrees at 9 bases. The V and J ends lost 6 bases and 4 bases, in that order; junction bases with no gene match: 7. Germline V gives CDR1 DFQATT, CDR2 SNEGSKA (reference sequence). This CDR3 contains 14 residues. CDR3 protein: CSATGGGDYNEQFF. CDR3 in DNA: TGCAGTGCGACAGGGGGAGGGGATTACAATGAGCAGTTCTTC.

This clonotype came up many times. The J gene is TRBJ2-7, the V gene TRBV5-1; D not resolved. Germline V gives CDR1 SGHRS, CDR2 YFSETQ. V was shortened by 4 bases and J by 3 bases, with 11 bases between the two germline ends. The CDR3 contains 13 residues. The CDR3 coding sequence is TGCGCCAGCAGCCCGGAAGCGATCTACGAGCAGTACTTC. It is translated as CASSPEAIYEQYF.

The chain uses TRBV7-9 and TRBJ2-1; 11 bases are shared with TRBD2. Trimming at V came to 5 bases and at J to 4 bases, leaving 7 bases not matched to a gene. CDR1 and CDR2 from the germline V gene are SEHNR and FQNEAQ (reference sequence). This CDR3 region has 16 residues. CDR3: CASSNRTSGFYNEQFF. In DNA form, the CDR3 reads TGTGCCAGCAGCAACCGGACTAGCGGGTTTTACAATGAGCAGTTCTTC.

This chain uses TRBV15 with TRBJ2-3; TRBD1 agrees at 9 bases. V lost 0 bases and J lost 5; bases outside the gene matches: 6. Per the germline V gene, CDR1 is LNHNV and CDR2 is YYDKDF (reference sequence). The CDR3 runs to 16 residues. The CDR3 is CATSREGDRVRDTQYF. In DNA form, the CDR3 reads TGTGCCACCAGCAGAGAGGGGGACAGGGTCCGAGATACGCAGTATTTT.

V is TRBV7-6 and J is TRBJ2-1; perhaps TRBD2 as D (6 bases). Per the germline V gene, CDR1 is SGHVS and CDR2 is FNYEAQ. Trimming pared 5 bases from V and 5 bases from J, leaving 10 bases between. The CDR3 is 13 residues long. This CDR3 is CASSEGGDNEQFF. The CDR3, as DNA: TGTGCCAGCAGCGAGGGAGGAGACAATGAGCAGTTCTTC.